The present TCR beta chain was sequenced within a study of shared clonotypes between healthy human individuals. The method was immunoSEQ multiplex PCR; TCRdb's version includes in-frame clones alone and lacks a portion of them. The sample records about 1.1 million clones, approximately 80% being singletons. Sample: memory CD4+ T cells from PBMCs. The sample's subset: CD45RA-negative fraction. This clonotype originated in a young man in good health. Some clones in this sample may be carry-over from other donors' samples.

The CDR3 sequence is CASSQEEFTEAFF. The CDR3 DNA reads TGCGCCAGCAGCCAAGAGGAGTTTACTGAAGCTTTCTTT. This chain links TRBV4-1 with TRBJ1-1; D gene uncertain. Germline V gene sequence: CDR1 MGHRA, CDR2 YSYEKL. The V end lost 0 bases, the J end lost 5 bases, and 7 bases lay between the germline ends. The CDR3 spans 13 residues.